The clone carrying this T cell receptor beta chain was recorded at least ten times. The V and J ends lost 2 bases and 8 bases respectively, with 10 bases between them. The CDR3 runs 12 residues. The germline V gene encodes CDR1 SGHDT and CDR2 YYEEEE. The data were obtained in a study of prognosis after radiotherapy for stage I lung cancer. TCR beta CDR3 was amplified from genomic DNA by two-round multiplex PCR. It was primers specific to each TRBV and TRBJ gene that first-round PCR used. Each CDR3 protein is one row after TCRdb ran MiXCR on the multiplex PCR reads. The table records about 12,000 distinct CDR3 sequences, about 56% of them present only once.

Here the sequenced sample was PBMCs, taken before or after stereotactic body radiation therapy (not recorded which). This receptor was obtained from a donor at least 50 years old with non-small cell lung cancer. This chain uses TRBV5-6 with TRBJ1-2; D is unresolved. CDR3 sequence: CASSFRAGGYTF. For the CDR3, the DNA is TGTGCCAGCAGCTTTAGGGCAGGCGGCTACACCTTC.